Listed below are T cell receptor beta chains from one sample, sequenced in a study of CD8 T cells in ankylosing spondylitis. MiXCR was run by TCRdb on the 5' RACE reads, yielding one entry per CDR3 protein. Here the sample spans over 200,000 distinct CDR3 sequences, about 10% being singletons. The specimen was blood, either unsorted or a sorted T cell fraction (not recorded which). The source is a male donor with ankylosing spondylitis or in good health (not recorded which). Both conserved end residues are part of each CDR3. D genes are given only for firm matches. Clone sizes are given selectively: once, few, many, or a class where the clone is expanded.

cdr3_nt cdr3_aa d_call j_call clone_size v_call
TGTGCCAGCAGCTCCGAAGTCGGGAGACAATACGAGCAGTACTTC CASSSEVGRQYEQYF NA TRBJ2-7 NA TRBV3-1
TGTGCCAGCCTTCCTGGGGACAGGGGGTTTAGAATTGAAGCTTTCTTT CASLPGDRGFRIEAFF TRBD1 TRBJ1-1 NA TRBV6-1
TGTGCCAGCAGCTTAAATCCAGGGCCCTATTCACCCCTCCACTTT CASSLNPGPYSPLHF NA TRBJ1-6 NA TRBV7-3
TGTGCCAGCAGCCAAGAGTTTGGGCTCCAGGCTCAAGAGACCCAGTACTTC CASSQEFGLQAQETQYF NA TRBJ2-5 many TRBV3-1
TGCGCCAGCAGCTCGCAAGGCCGCGACGAGCAGTACTTC CASSSQGRDEQYF NA TRBJ2-7 many TRBV5-1
TGCGCCAGCAGCCTACAGGGTTTGGGTGAAAAACTGTTTTTT CASSLQGLGEKLFF NA TRBJ1-4 few TRBV5-1
TGTGCCATGTCGCAGGGTCCGGCTAACTATGGCTACACCTTC CAMSQGPANYGYTF NA TRBJ1-2 NA TRBV10-3
TGTGCCAGCAGGGAAACGGCGGGAAACAAGAACACCGGGGAGCTGTTTTTT CASRETAGNKNTGELFF NA TRBJ2-2 many TRBV11-1
TGCAGTGCGGGGCGGGGACAGGAGGTCACAGATACGCAGTATTTT CSAGRGQEVTDTQYF TRBD1 TRBJ2-3 NA TRBV20-1
TGTGCCAGCAGCCCGCAGGGGAGCACCTACAATGAGCAGTTCTTC CASSPQGSTYNEQFF NA TRBJ2-1 many TRBV28
TGTGCCCCTGGAGTTGGGGGACAGCGGGAAAACATTCAGTACTTC CAPGVGGQRENIQYF NA TRBJ2-4 NA TRBV30
TGTGCCAGCAGCGTAGAGGACAGGGGTCTCTACGAGCAGTACTTC CASSVEDRGLYEQYF TRBD1 TRBJ2-7 many TRBV9
TGTGCCAGCAGTTTATCCGGGACGTCGGATTGGACCAAAAACATTCAGTACTTC CASSLSGTSDWTKNIQYF NA TRBJ2-4 many TRBV27
TGTGCCAGCAGGTCCCTGGGGGCTAGCGGGGGTCAGGCAGATACGCAGTATTTT CASRSLGASGGQADTQYF TRBD2 TRBJ2-3 many TRBV7-3
TGTGCCAGCAGCCTTCGAGGGGGCATAGATACGCAGTATTTT CASSLRGGIDTQYF TRBD1 TRBJ2-3 few TRBV7-2
TGCGCCAGCAGCTATGGGGTAGCGATCCAAGAGACCCAGTACTTC CASSYGVAIQETQYF NA TRBJ2-5 few TRBV5-1
TGTGCCAGCAGCTTGCGGGGGATGGCGGGAAACACCATATATTTT CASSLRGMAGNTIYF NA TRBJ1-3 many TRBV7-9
TGTGCCAGCAGCTTGAAGGGGCAGGGGAATGGCTACACCTTC CASSLKGQGNGYTF NA TRBJ1-2 many TRBV5-6
TGTGCCAGCAGCTTGGGCCACCCGAGCACAGATACGCAGTATTTT CASSLGHPSTDTQYF NA TRBJ2-3 many TRBV5-5